Below, 12 T cell receptor beta chains from the same sample are listed, as sequenced in a study of blood T cell repertoires in COVID-19. TCRdb keeps only in-frame clones here, not all; method: immunoSEQ multiplex PCR. The table has about 310,000 clones, roughly 84% seen once. The sample comprised peripheral blood. The receptors stem from a man over 45 with active or convalescent COVID-19.

The chain combines TRBV7-6 with TRBJ1-4; D remains ambiguous. CDR1 is SGHVS and CDR2 is FNYEAQ in the germline V gene. V was trimmed by 1 base and J by 1 base, leaving 7 bases between them. The CDR3 sequence is 15 residues long. For the CDR3, the DNA is TGTGCCAGCAGCTTAGGGCGGGGAACTAATGAAAAACTGTTTTTT. Its protein product is CASSLGRGTNEKLFF.

The chain employs TRBV4-3 and TRBJ1-1, with D tentatively TRBD1 (6 bases). The germline gives CDR1 LGHNA, CDR2 YSLEER. V lost 1 base to trimming and J lost 10 bases, with 10 bases between them. This CDR3 spans 12 amino acids. CDR3 sequence reads: CASSQGGTLAFF. The CDR3 DNA reads as TGCGCCAGCAGCCAAGGAGGGACATTAGCTTTCTTT.

The chain recombines TRBV5-1 with TRBJ1-1; TRBD1 matches 7 bases. The germline V gene has CDR1 SGHRS and CDR2 YFSETQ. V was clipped by 6 bases and J by 0 bases; unmatched bases: 5. The CDR3 has 14 amino acids. DNA for the CDR3: TGCGCCAGCACCCCACAGGGGTTGAACACTGAAGCTTTCTTT. Translating gives CASTPQGLNTEAFF.

The rearrangement joins TRBV18 to TRBJ2-3; 16 bases are a match to TRBD2. The V and J ends lost 3 bases and 2 bases, in that order; junction bases with no gene match: 2. Germline V gives CDR1 KGHSH, CDR2 LQKENI. This CDR3 spans 17 amino acids. CDR3 residues: CASSPGLAGGFTDTQYF. CDR3 coding DNA: TGTGCCAGCTCACCGGGACTAGCGGGAGGGTTCACAGATACGCAGTATTTT.

The CDR3 nucleotides are TGTGCCAGCAGCTTGGGACAGGGCGGTCAGCCCCAGCATTTT. Protein: CASSLGQGGQPQHF. The rearrangement links TRBV5-6 to TRBJ1-5; 7 bases map to TRBD1. Germline lookup yields CDR1 SGHDT and CDR2 YYEEEE. This CDR3 spans 14 amino acids. After removal of 0 bases from V and 6 bases from J, the junction contained 3 bases not matched to a gene.

The chain recombines TRBV6-6 with TRBJ2-7, with D tentatively TRBD2 (6 bases). V lost 6 bases and J 4 bases, leaving 13 bases between the germline ends. The CDR3 has 13 residues. CDR1 and CDR2 from the germline V gene are MNHNY and SVGAGI (reference sequence). CDR3 sequence reads: CASSPGSGYEQYF. In DNA, the CDR3 is TGTGCCAGCAGCCCCGGGAGTGGATACGAGCAGTACTTC.

This sequence joins TRBV30 and TRBJ1-1; D is uncertain. This CDR3 has 13 amino acids. V was trimmed by 4 bases and J by 7 bases, leaving 16 bases between them. CDR1 is GTSNPN, CDR2 SVGIG, per germline (reference sequence). CDR3 loop: CAWTLGVNDEAFF. CDR3 nucleotides: TGTGCCTGGACCCTCGGGGTAAATGATGAAGCTTTCTTT.

The chain carries TRBV19 and TRBJ1-6; D might be TRBD1 (5 bases). With 5 bases removed from V and 8 bases from J, the gap between germline ends came to 13 bases. Germline CDR1 is LNHDA and CDR2 is SQIVND (reference sequence). This CDR3 has 14 residues. The CDR3 sequence is CASSPARVDSPLHF. DNA of the CDR3: TGTGCCAGTAGTCCGGCCAGGGTGGATTCACCCCTCCACTTT.

This clone was counted once. This rearrangement joins TRBV28 to TRBJ1-2, with 7 bases fitting TRBD1. The CDR3 runs to 13 residues. The ends lost 6 bases at V and 4 bases at J; junction bases unmatched: 5. Germline CDR1 MDHEN, CDR2 SYDVKM. CDR3 in DNA: TGTGCCAGCAGAACACAGGGGCCCTATGGCTACACCTTC. Amino acids: CASRTQGPYGYTF.

This chain uses TRBV9 with TRBJ2-7; D ambiguous. Germline CDR1 and CDR2: SGDLS and YYNGEE. The CDR3 has 14 amino acids. The germline V and J ends were trimmed by 6 bases and 1 base, with 14 bases remaining between them. The CDR3 DNA reads TGTGCCAGCAAACCCAGGCCAGAGTCCTACGAGCAGTACTTC. Its protein product is CASKPRPESYEQYF.

To note about this clone: The same CDR3 is also encoded by other DNA sequences in this sample. The genes are TRBV28 and TRBJ1-1, with D possibly being TRBD1 (5 bases). There are 12 residues in the CDR3. Trimming left V 6 bases short and J 1 base short, with 6 bases between. Germline-derived CDR1 and CDR2 are MDHEN and SYDVKM. The CDR3 nucleotides read TGTGCCAGCAGAACAGGGAACACTGAAGCTTTCTTT. Translated, it gives CASRTGNTEAFF.

The chain links TRBV9 to TRBJ2-2; 16 bases line up with TRBD2. V lost 4 bases, J lost 5 bases, and 8 bases stayed unmatched. This CDR3 contains 18 residues. The germline V gene has CDR1 SGDLS and CDR2 YYNGEE. Here the CDR3 DNA reads TGTGCCAGCAGCCCTCTATGGGGACTAGCGGGGGGGACCGGGGAGCTGTTTTTT. Its protein is CASSPLWGLAGGTGELFF.